A single sample gave rise to the 15 T cell receptor beta chains below, sequenced in a study of beta chain features in type 1 diabetes. General observations from the study: Moderate yet significant TCRB CDR3 shortening was seen in Type 1 diabetes patients in all four CD4+ subsets.

Their cognate antigens are unknown. Investigators reverse transcribed all isolated RNA, so they sequenced expressed TCRB transcripts. The table came from immunoSEQ multiplex PCR; TCRdb's copy has only in-frame clones and leaves some out. This sample has 300,000 to 400,000 clones; roughly a tenth occur once, and the top ten carry more than 0.8%. The sequencing sample was made of central memory CD4+ T cells from blood. These receptors were taken from a man aged 25 to 40 with type 1 diabetes.

CDR3 protein: CSVTRPGTGLPNEQYF. DNA for the CDR3: TGCAGCGTTACTAGGCCCGGGACAGGCCTTCCCAACGAGCAGTACTTC. The rearrangement links TRBV29-1 to TRBJ2-5, with 8 bases lining up with TRBD1. The J call may be in error: the DNA end matches TRBJ2-7 better. This CDR3 region has 16 residues. Germline values: CDR1 SQVTM, CDR2 ANQGSEA.

This clone was found a few times. The V gene is TRBV7-9, the J gene TRBJ1-6; TRBD1 matches 7 bases. This CDR3 spans 15 amino acids. Germline loops: CDR1 SEHNR, CDR2 FQNEAQ (reference sequence). Germline trimming cut 1 base from V and 7 bases from J; bases unmatched to any gene: 4. CDR3 bases: TGTGCCAGCAGCTTAGAGGGGGCGCGCAATTCACCCCTCCACTTT. Its translation is CASSLEGARNSPLHF.

The sample holds a few counts of this clone. The gene calls are TRBV6-6 and TRBJ1-2; D is perhaps TRBD1 (6 bases). This CDR3 spans 13 amino acids. The germline V gene has CDR1 MNHNY and CDR2 SVGAGI (reference sequence). The V gene lost 7 bases and the J gene lost 4 bases, with 13 bases spanning the gap. Here the CDR3 reads CASTRNRVYGYTF. The CDR3 DNA sequence: TGTGCCAGCACACGAAACAGGGTCTATGGCTACACCTTC.

V and J are TRBV4-3 and TRBJ2-1, with D hard to call. This CDR3 comprises 14 residues. Deletions cut 3 bases from V and 5 bases from J, with 11 bases between. The germline V gene has CDR1 LGHNA and CDR2 YSLEER. The CDR3 protein is CASSHVEENNEQFF. The CDR3 DNA reads TGCGCCAGCAGCCATGTAGAGGAGAACAATGAGCAGTTCTTC.

The V gene is TRBV11-2, the J gene TRBJ1-1; D not resolved. The CDR3 sequence is 12 residues long. V shed 2 bases and J shed 5 bases, with 6 bases lying between them. CDR1 and CDR2 (germline): SGHAT, FQNNGV. CDR3 protein: CASSLTRTEAFF. CDR3 nucleotide sequence: TGTGCCAGCAGCTTAACCAGAACTGAAGCTTTCTTT. Full variable domain (missing parts from reference TRBV11-2 and TRBJ1-1): EAGVAQSPRYKIIEKRQSVAFWCNPISGHATLYWYQQILGQGPKLLIQFQNNGVVDDSQLPKDRFSAERLKGVDSTLKIQPAKLEDSAVYLCASSLTRTEAFFGQGTRLTVV.

This clone was counted between two and nine times. The chain links TRBV25-1 to TRBJ1-4; a weak D match, TRBD1 (6 bases). The CDR3 runs 14 residues. Germline assignment: CDR1 MGHDK and CDR2 SYGVNS. V was pared by 2 bases and J by 8 bases, with 12 bases between. CDR3 sequence: CASSERGGHEKLFF. The CDR3 DNA reads TGTGCCAGCAGTGAACGGGGGGGCCACGAAAAACTGTTTTTT.

The table lists this clone with a few counts. V gene TRBV2 combines with J gene TRBJ2-5, with 11 bases fitting TRBD2. The CDR3 runs to 15 residues. Germline CDR1 is SNHLY and CDR2 is FYNNEI. V was clipped by 7 bases and J by 5 bases; unmatched bases: 9. The CDR3 is CASTRDSGGAETQYF. In DNA, the CDR3 is TGTGCCAGCACGAGAGATAGCGGGGGGGCCGAGACCCAGTACTTC.

This clone was seen more than once but under ten times. In nucleotides, the CDR3 is TGCGCCAGCCGGGCCACCGGGGAGCTGTTTTTT. This codes for CASRATGELFF. The V and J genes are TRBV10-1 and TRBJ2-2; D is uncertain. The CDR3 is 11 amino acids. Per germline, CDR1 WNHNN and CDR2 SYGVQD (reference sequence). V was pared by 8 bases and J by 4 bases, with 5 bases between.

The rearrangement links TRBV7-2 to TRBJ2-6; 11 bases line up with TRBD1. The CDR3 extends over 18 amino acids. Germline CDR1 is SGHTA and CDR2 is FQGNSA. V lost 0 bases to trimming and J lost 2 bases; unmatched junction nucleotides: 3. The CDR3 nucleotides are TGTGCCAGCAGCTTAGCGGGACAGGGGGAGGCTGGGGCCAACGTCCTGACTTTC. Protein sequence: CASSLAGQGEAGANVLTF.

This clone has a handful of counts. The chain recombines TRBV11-2 with TRBJ1-6; D is uncertain. Germline V lookup: CDR1 SGHAT, CDR2 FQNNGV. The CDR3 extends over 14 amino acids. V lost 0 bases and J lost 7, with 7 bases in between. CDR3 nucleotides: TGTGCCAGCAGCTTAGATTTAGGCAATTCACCCCTCCACTTT. Its translation: CASSLDLGNSPLHF.

The J gene is TRBJ1-3, the V gene TRBV6-6, with D unclear. From germline, CDR1 is MNHNY and CDR2 SVGAGI (reference sequence). Trimming removed 5 bases at V and 8 bases at J, with 10 bases between. This CDR3 spans 12 amino acids. Written as DNA, the CDR3 is TGTGCCAGCAGTAGGACCTCCGACACCATATATTTT. Its protein is CASSRTSDTIYF.

The chain has TRBV5-1 and TRBJ1-1; 9 nucleotides line up with TRBD1. The germline CDR1 and CDR2 sequences are SGHRS and YFSETQ. The CDR3 consists of 16 residues. With 1 base clipped from V and 0 bases from J, the junction kept 4 bases outside the gene matches. The CDR3 protein is CASSLTGGDLNTEAFF. In DNA, the CDR3 is TGCGCCAGCAGCTTGACAGGGGGCGACCTGAACACTGAAGCTTTCTTT.

This clone was seen more than once but under ten times. The rearrangement links TRBV4-1 to TRBJ1-1; unclear D gene. Trimming removed 0 bases from V and 4 bases from J, with 12 bases in between. Germline values: CDR1 MGHRA, CDR2 YSYEKL. CDR3 length equals 15 residues. Here the CDR3 reads CASSQEDGGATEAFF. CDR3 DNA: TGCGCCAGCAGCCAAGAAGACGGAGGAGCCACTGAAGCTTTCTTT.

The chain's CDR3 is CASSRRAGASTDTQYF. In nucleotides, the CDR3 is TGCGCCAGCAGCCGACGAGCAGGAGCCAGCACAGATACGCAGTATTTT. This chain joins TRBV4-3 and TRBJ2-3; the D is unclear. V lost 4 bases, J lost 0 bases, and 14 bases lay in between. CDR1 and CDR2 from the germline V gene are LGHNA and YSLEER. This CDR3 is 16 amino acids long.

This clone was observed a handful of times. The junction and the germline gene differ at one end; a read error may be behind it. The chain is built from TRBV28 and TRBJ2-7; D assignment may be TRBD1 or TRBD2 (5 bases each). Germline values: CDR1 MDHEN, CDR2 SYDVKM. CDR3 length: 12 amino acids. The CDR3 is CASSGSTEGTHF. The DNA of the CDR3 is TGTGCCAGCAGTGGATCCACGGAAGGGACCCACTTC.